These 9 T cell receptor beta chains originate from one sample sequenced in a study of blood T cell repertoires in COVID-19 (dated by TCRdb to the early 2020s). Library preparation was by the immunoSEQ multiplex PCR assay. As stored in TCRdb, this immuneACCESS dataset retains in-frame rearrangements with V and J assigned. A fraction of the clones does not appear; measured against another copy, unresolved V genes explain less than half of the discrepancy, and the remainder lacks a known reason. The sample records 250,000 to 350,000 clones, about 91% of which are singletons. The top ten clonotypes cover under 8% of the sample. Material: peripheral blood. All receptors come from a woman younger than 45 who had recovered from COVID-19.

In this sample, this clone turned up once. The CDR3 reads CASSYSFKLNTEAFF. In DNA, the CDR3 is TGTGCCAGCAGTTACTCGTTTAAGCTTAACACTGAAGCTTTCTTT. The chain links TRBV6-5 to TRBJ1-1; D remains unclear. Germline V gene lookup returns CDR1 MNHEY and CDR2 SVGAGI. The CDR3 spans 15 residues. V dropped 0 bases and J dropped 2 bases, with 10 bases sitting between them.

This chain uses TRBV6-1 with TRBJ1-3; no reliable D call. Trimming pared 1 base from V and 0 bases from J, leaving 7 bases between. The CDR3 spans 15 residues. Germline assignment: CDR1 MNHNS and CDR2 SASEGT. CDR3 protein: CASSEVGYSGNTIYF. The CDR3 DNA sequence: TGTGCCAGCAGTGAAGTCGGGTACTCTGGAAACACCATATATTTT.

The chain uses TRBV14 and TRBJ2-3; 7 nucleotides agree with TRBD1. CDR1 and CDR2 (germline): SGHDN, FVKESK. Trimming cost V 4 bases and J 6 bases; bases outside gene matches: 13. The CDR3 extends over 16 amino acids. CDR3 bases: TGTGCCAGCAGCCTCACCCGGGACAGAGGATCCGATACGCAGTATTTT. This codes for CASSLTRDRGSDTQYF.

Remarks on this clone: The same CDR3 arises from other DNA sequences in this sample as well. V usage is TRBV30 and J usage is TRBJ1-5; unclear D gene. Trimming left V 1 base short and J 0 bases short, with 4 bases between. The V gene's germline CDR1 is GTSNPN and CDR2 SVGIG (reference sequence). The CDR3 has 13 amino acids. CDR3 coding DNA: TGTGCCTGGAGTGGCGGTAGCAATCAGCCCCAGCATTTT. The encoded protein is CAWSGGSNQPQHF. The full variable domain, in which reference TRBV30 and TRBJ1-5 provide the parts outside the CDR3, is SQTIHQWPATLVQPVGSPLSLECTVEGTSNPNLYWYRQAAGRGLQLLFYSVGIGQISSEVPQNLSASRPQDRQFILSSKKLLLSDSGFYLCAWSGGSNQPQHFGDGTRLSIL.

The gene calls are TRBV5-1 and TRBJ1-2; 10 positions agree with TRBD1. V lost 3 bases to trimming and J lost 8 bases; unmatched junction nucleotides: 4. The CDR3 is made up of 13 amino acids. The germline CDR1 and CDR2 sequences are SGHRS and YFSETQ. This CDR3 is CASSYEGQGGYTF. CDR3 in DNA: TGCGCCAGCAGCTACGAGGGACAGGGGGGCTACACCTTC.

The chain employs TRBV9 and TRBJ1-1, with a weak D call TRBD1 (5 bases). This CDR3 has 15 residues. Per the germline V gene, CDR1 is SGDLS and CDR2 is YYNGEE. Trimming removed 2 bases from V and 6 bases from J, with 17 bases in between. The CDR3 sequence: CASSVGGAEVAEAFF. CDR3 nucleotides: TGTGCCAGCAGCGTGGGAGGGGCGGAGGTGGCTGAAGCTTTCTTT.

The rearrangement links TRBV5-1 to TRBJ1-5; D uncertain. Germline V gene lookup returns CDR1 SGHRS and CDR2 YFSETQ. The CDR3 is made up of 14 amino acids. The V end was cut by 0 bases, the J end by 3 bases, with 7 bases between. The CDR3 loop is CASSLEPTNQPQHF. Here the CDR3 DNA reads TGCGCCAGCAGCTTGGAGCCAACCAATCAGCCCCAGCATTTT.

This chain joins TRBV3-1 (or the pseudogene TRBV3-2) and TRBJ2-3, with 8 positions matching TRBD2. The CDR3 has 18 residues. V lost 0 bases and J lost 1; bases outside the gene matches: 9. Germline V gives CDR1 LGHDT, CDR2 YNNKEL (reference sequence). The CDR3 here is CASSQDRAGGQGTDTQYF. The CDR3 coding sequence is TGTGCCAGCAGCCAAGATAGGGCGGGGGGCCAGGGCACAGATACGCAGTATTTT.

The chain joins TRBV5-3 to TRBJ1-1; D may be TRBD1 (5 bases). TRBV5-3 is an open reading frame, and its role is uncertain. CDR3 length: 13 amino acids. The V end was cut by 0 bases, the J end by 10 bases, with 13 bases between. CDR3 DNA: TGTGCCAGAAGCTTGGCGGCAGGGTACTTAGCTTTCTTT. Its translation is CARSLAAGYLAFF.